This T cell receptor beta chain is from a study of cytomegalovirus exposure and HLA in healthy donors. Remarks on this clone: Its specificity is not known.

Study results and limitations: TCR beta chain V- and J-gene trimming was linked, in a later analysis, to a missense variant in DCLRE1C.

Primers included in the PCR were 60 Vbeta and 13 Jbeta primers. Libraries were prepared by immunoSEQ multiplex PCR; TCRdb keeps only in-frame clonotypes and omits some of them. The data hold about 150,000 clones, with 64% observed a single time. The CDR3 has 13 residues. Germline CDR1 SGHDT, CDR2 YYEEEE. The V end was cut by 3 bases, the J end by 6 bases, with 12 bases between. This receptor was obtained from a woman aged 25 to 39 in good health and CMV-seropositive. The chain is built from TRBV5-6 and TRBJ1-1, with TRBD1 as a possible D gene (5 bases). Sequencing was carried out using PBMCs. The chain's CDR3 is CASSSVRAAEAFF. Here the CDR3 DNA reads TGTGCCAGCAGCTCGGTCAGGGCCGCTGAAGCTTTCTTT.